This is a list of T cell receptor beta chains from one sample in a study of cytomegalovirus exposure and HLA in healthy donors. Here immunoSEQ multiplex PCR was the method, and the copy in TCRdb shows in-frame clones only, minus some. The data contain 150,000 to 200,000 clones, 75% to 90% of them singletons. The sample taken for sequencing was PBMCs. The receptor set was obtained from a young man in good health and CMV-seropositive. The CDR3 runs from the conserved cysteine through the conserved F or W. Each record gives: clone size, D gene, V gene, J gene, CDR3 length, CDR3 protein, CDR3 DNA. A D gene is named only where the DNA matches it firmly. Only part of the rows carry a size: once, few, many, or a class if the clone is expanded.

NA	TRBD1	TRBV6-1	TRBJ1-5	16	CASSDPGQADNQPQHF	TGTGCCAGCAGTGACCCGGGACAGGCAGACAATCAGCCCCAGCATTTT
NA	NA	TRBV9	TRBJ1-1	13	CASSVDREVEAFF	TGTGCCAGCAGCGTAGATCGGGAGGTTGAAGCTTTCTTT
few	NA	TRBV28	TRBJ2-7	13	CASRLAGPYEQYF	TGTGCCAGCCGCCTGGCAGGCCCCTACGAGCAGTACTTC
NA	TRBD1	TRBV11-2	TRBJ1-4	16	CASSLGQATTNEKLFF	TGTGCCAGCAGCTTGGGACAGGCGACGACTAATGAAAAACTGTTTTTT
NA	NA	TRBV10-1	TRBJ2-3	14	CASSEFQGTDTQYF	TGCGCCAGCAGTGAGTTCCAGGGAACAGATACGCAGTATTTT
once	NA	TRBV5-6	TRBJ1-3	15	CASSSERLVGNTIYF	TGTGCCAGCAGCTCCGAACGACTTGTGGGAAACACCATATATTTT
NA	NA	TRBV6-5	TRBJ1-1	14	CASNMGHQGTEAFF	TGTGCCAGCAATATGGGACACCAGGGAACTGAAGCTTTCTTT
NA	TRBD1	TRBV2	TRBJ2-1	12	CASRTGTNEQFF	TGTGCCAGCAGGACAGGGACCAATGAGCAGTTCTTC
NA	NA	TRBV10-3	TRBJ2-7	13	CAISIELAYEQYF	TGTGCCATCAGTATAGAATTGGCCTACGAGCAGTACTTC
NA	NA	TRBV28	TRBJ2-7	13	CASSLGGPYEQYF	TGTGCCAGCAGTTTAGGTGGCCCCTACGAGCAGTACTTC
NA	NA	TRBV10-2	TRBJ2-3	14	CASSAGRSTDTQYF	TGCGCCAGCAGTGCGGGGAGGAGCACAGATACGCAGTATTTT
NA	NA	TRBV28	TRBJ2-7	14	CASSFPHFSYEQYF	TGTGCCAGCAGTTTCCCTCACTTCTCCTACGAGCAGTACTTC
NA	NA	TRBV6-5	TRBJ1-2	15	CASSYLQGGDYGYTF	TGTGCCAGCAGTTACCTTCAGGGCGGGGACTATGGCTACACCTTC
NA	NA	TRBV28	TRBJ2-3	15	CASSLPDSLRDTQYF	TGTGCCAGCAGTTTACCGGACAGTCTTCGGGATACGCAGTATTTT
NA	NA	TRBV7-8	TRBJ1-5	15	CASSARVFGNQPQHF	TGTGCCAGCAGCGCCAGGGTCTTCGGCAATCAGCCCCAGCATTTT
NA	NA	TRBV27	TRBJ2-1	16	CASSLTAAFSYNEQFF	TGTGCCAGCAGTTTAACCGCGGCGTTCTCCTACAATGAGCAGTTCTTC
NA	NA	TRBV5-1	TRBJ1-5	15	CASSLESDSNQPQHF	TGCGCCAGCAGCTTGGAGAGTGATAGCAATCAGCCCCAGCATTTT
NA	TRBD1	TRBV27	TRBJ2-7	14	CASSSNQGAREQYF	TGTGCCAGCAGTTCTAACCAGGGGGCACGCGAGCAGTACTTC
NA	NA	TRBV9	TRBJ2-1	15	CASSVGSGSYNEQFF	TGTGCCAGCAGCGTAGGATCGGGGTCCTACAATGAGCAGTTCTTC
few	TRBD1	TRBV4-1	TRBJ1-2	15	CASSQRDRNLDGYTF	TGCGCCAGCAGCCAAAGGGACAGGAATCTTGATGGCTACACCTTC
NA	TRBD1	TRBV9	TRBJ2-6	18	CASSENGQGRSGANVLTF	TGTGCCAGCAGCGAGAACGGACAGGGACGCTCTGGGGCCAACGTCCTGACTTTC
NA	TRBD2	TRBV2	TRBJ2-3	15	CASSEGSSGTDTQYF	TGTGCCAGCAGTGAAGGGTCTAGCGGGACAGATACGCAGTATTTT
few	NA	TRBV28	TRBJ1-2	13	CASSSREAYGYTF	TGTGCCAGCAGCTCCAGGGAAGCCTATGGCTACACCTTC
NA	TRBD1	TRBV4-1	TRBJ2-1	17	CASSPNPGTGPHNEQFF	TGCGCCAGCAGCCCAAACCCCGGGACAGGACCCCACAATGAGCAGTTCTTC
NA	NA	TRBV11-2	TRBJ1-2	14	CASSPNQGDYGYTF	TGTGCCAGCAGCCCGAACCAAGGGGACTATGGCTACACCTTC
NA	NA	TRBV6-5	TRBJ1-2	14	CASSYSGRGEGYTF	TGTGCCAGCAGTTACAGCGGCAGGGGAGAGGGCTACACCTTC
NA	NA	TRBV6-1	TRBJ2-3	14	CASHRGGGTDTQYF	TGTGCCAGCCACAGGGGCGGGGGCACAGATACGCAGTATTTT
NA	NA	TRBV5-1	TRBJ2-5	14	CASSLAGERETQYF	TGCGCCAGCAGCTTGGCGGGAGAGCGAGAGACCCAGTACTTC
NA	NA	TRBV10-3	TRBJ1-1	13	CAISVDRNTEAFF	TGTGCCATCAGTGTAGACAGGAACACTGAAGCTTTCTTT
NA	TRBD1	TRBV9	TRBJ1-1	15	CASSPPDREGTEAFF	TGTGCCAGCAGCCCACCGGACAGGGAGGGCACTGAAGCTTTCTTT
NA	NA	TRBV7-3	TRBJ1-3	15	CASSSAGLQGNTIYF	TGTGCCAGCAGCTCCGCGGGGCTACAAGGAAACACCATATATTTT
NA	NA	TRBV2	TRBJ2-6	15	CASSEFISGANVLTF	TGTGCCAGCAGTGAATTTATATCTGGGGCCAACGTCCTGACTTTC
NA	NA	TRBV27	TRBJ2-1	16	CASSTPARDKNNEQFF	TGTGCCAGCAGCACACCGGCCCGGGACAAGAATAATGAGCAGTTCTTC
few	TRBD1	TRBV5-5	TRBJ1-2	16	CASSLIPQGDLYGYTF	TGTGCCAGCAGCTTGATACCACAGGGGGATCTCTATGGCTACACCTTC
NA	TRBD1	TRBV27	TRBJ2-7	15	CASSWGDRDSYEQYF	TGTGCCAGCAGTTGGGGGGACAGGGATTCCTACGAGCAGTACTTC
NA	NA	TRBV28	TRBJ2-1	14	CASTPRLPNNEQFF	TGTGCCAGCACCCCGCGGTTGCCCAATAATGAGCAGTTCTTC
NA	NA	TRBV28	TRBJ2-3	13	CASSRGSTDTQYF	TGTGCCAGCAGTCGGGGTAGCACAGATACGCAGTATTTT
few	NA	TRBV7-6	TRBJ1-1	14	CASSLGGKGTEAFF	TGTGCCAGCAGCCTCGGAGGGAAGGGCACTGAAGCTTTCTTT
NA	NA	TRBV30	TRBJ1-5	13	CAWSGQGNQPQHF	TGTGCCTGGAGTGGGCAGGGGAATCAGCCCCAGCATTTT
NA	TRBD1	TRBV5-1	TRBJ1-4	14	CASSLDRGIGKLFF	TGCGCCAGCAGCTTAGACAGGGGGATCGGAAAACTGTTTTTT
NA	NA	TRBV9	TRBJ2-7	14	CASSLRPGGYEQYF	TGTGCCAGCAGCCTACGGCCTGGCGGCTACGAGCAGTACTTC